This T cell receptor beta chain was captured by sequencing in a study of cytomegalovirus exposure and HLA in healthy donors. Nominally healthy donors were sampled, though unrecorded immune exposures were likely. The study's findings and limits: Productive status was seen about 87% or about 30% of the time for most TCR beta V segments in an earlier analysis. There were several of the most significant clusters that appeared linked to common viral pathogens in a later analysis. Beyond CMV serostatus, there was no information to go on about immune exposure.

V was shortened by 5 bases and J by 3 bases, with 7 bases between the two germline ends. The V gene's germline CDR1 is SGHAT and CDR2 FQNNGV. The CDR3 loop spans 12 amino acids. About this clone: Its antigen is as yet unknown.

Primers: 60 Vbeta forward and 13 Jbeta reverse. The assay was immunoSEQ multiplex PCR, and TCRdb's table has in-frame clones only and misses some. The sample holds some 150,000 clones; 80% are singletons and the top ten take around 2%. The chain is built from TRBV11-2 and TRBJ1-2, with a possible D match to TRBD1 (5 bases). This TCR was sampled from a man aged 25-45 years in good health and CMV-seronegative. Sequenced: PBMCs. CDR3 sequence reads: CASSPGYYGYTF. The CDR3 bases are TGTGCCAGCAGCCCAGGGTACTATGGCTACACCTTC.